This T cell receptor beta chain originates from a study of CD8+CD57+ T cells in acquired aplastic anemia (dated by TCRdb to the late 2010s). Background on the whole study: On average, sorted CD4+ and CD8+ cells yielded roughly 3.4 ug of extracted DNA, with a range of roughly 0.18 to 30 ug. For healthy donor samples, the average read count was approximately 10 million for CD4+ cells and 11 million to 14 million for CD8+ cells.

Broader findings and caveats from the paper: No significant difference in CD8+ Simpson's diversity was found between patients and healthy controls (P=0.060). Around 30 CD8+ CDR3 sequences were shared between patients and controls but appeared highly expressed in patients and within their immunodominant clones.

The study deep-sequenced TCR repertoires of sorted CD4+ and CD8+ blood T cells from severe aplastic anemia patients and healthy subjects. Ficoll-Paque density gradient centrifugation was used to isolate peripheral blood mononuclear cells. CD4+ and CD8+ T cells were sorted by FACS or magnetic beads before DNA extraction. This clonotype was counted ten times or more. The antigen it recognizes is unknown. Base qualities were left out, and no much larger clone turns up one base away. Genomic DNA served as template for TCR beta VDJ combination and CDR3 sequence profiling. An Illumina HiSeq 2000 was the platform used for TCR repertoire sequencing. Per the original workflow: Repertoires were assessed using TRBV/TRBJ rearrangement plots, CDR3 size and DJ length profiles, and Simpson's diversity index. The most abundant DNA sequence in the deep sequencing data was defined as the immunodominant clone. CDR3 amino acid sequences were checked for sharing between subjects and were compared against published repertoires and the VDJdb database. TCRdb itself trimmed the public reads at Q25 with fastp, ran MiXCR and retained productive beta chains. CDR3 protein sequences are deduplicated, and each keeps its most common genes and DNA. The V and J calls here are based on TCRdb, not the publication. The sample data list 50,000 to 65,000 distinct CDR3 sequences, and about 54% of these were observed just once. In total, the top ten clones hold 2.5% of the sample.

The clonotype originates from a human donor in good health, serving as a control. The sample taken for sequencing was sorted CD4+, CD8+, or CD8+CD57+ T cells (not recorded which) from PBMCs.

The CDR3 has the sequence CASSPVGGFEKLFF. The bases are TGTGCCAGCAGCCCCGTCGGGGGATTCGAAAAACTGTTTTTT. Recombination connected TRBV7-9 to TRBJ1-4; the D segment could be TRBD1, given 5 matching bases. Taken from the germline V gene (reference sequence), the CDR1 and CDR2 loops are SEHNR and FQNEAQ. V and J are truncated by 5 bases and 8 bases respectively, leaving an intervening sequence of 15 bases. The CDR3 holds 14 amino acids from the cysteine to the phenylalanine. Kept here is only the CDR3 DNA, which spans 42 bases and is read in frame from base 1.